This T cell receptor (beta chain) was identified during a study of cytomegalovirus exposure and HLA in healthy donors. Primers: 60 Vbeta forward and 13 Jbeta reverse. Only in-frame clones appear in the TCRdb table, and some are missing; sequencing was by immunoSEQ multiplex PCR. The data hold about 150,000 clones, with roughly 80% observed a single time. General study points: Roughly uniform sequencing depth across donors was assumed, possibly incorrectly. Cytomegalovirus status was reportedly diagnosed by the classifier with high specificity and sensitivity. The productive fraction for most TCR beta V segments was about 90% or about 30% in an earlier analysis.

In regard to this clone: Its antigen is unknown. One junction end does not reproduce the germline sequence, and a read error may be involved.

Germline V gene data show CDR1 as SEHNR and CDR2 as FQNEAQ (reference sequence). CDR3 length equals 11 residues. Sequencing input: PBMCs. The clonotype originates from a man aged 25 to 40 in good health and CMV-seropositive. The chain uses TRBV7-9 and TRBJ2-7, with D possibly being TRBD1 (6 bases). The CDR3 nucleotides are TGTTCCAGCAGCAGAGACAGGATGCAGTACTTC. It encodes CSSSRDRMQYF.